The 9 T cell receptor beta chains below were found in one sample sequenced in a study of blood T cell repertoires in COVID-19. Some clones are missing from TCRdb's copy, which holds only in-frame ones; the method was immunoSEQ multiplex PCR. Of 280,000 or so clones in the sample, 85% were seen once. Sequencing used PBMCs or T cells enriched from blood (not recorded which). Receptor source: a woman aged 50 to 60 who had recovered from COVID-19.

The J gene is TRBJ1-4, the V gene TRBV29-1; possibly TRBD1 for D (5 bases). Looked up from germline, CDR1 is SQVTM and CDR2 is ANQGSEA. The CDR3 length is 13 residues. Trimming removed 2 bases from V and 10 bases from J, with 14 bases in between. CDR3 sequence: CSVELQGTGKLFF. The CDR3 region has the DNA TGCAGCGTTGAACTGCAGGGTACGGGAAAACTGTTTTTT.

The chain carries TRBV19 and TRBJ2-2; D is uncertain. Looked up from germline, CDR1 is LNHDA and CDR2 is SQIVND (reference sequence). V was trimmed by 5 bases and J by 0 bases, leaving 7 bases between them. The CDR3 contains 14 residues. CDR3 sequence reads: CASSVSANTGELFF. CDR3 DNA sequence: TGTGCCAGTAGTGTGAGCGCGAACACCGGGGAGCTGTTTTTT.

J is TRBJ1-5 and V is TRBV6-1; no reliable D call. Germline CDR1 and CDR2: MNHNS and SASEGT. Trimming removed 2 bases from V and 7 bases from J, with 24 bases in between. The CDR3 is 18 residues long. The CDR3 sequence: CASSEIRPPRSNQQPQHF. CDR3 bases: TGTGCCAGCAGTGAAATTCGGCCGCCGAGGAGCAATCAACAGCCCCAGCATTTT.

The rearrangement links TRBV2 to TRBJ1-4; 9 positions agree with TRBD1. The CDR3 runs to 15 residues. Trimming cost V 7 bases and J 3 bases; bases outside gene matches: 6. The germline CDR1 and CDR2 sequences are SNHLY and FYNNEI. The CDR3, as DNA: TGTGCCAGCACTTTCGGGACAGGGCCTAATGAAAAACTGTTTTTT. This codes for CASTFGTGPNEKLFF.

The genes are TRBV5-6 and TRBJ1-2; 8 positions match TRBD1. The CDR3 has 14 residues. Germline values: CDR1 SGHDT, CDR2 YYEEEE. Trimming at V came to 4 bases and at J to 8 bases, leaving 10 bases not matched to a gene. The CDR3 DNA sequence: TGTGCCAGCAGCCCTGACAGGGGCGGCGGGGGCTACACCTTC. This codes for CASSPDRGGGGYTF.

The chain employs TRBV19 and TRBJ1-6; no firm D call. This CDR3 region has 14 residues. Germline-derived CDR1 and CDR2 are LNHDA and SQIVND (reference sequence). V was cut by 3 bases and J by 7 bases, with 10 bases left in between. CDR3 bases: TGTGCCAGTAGTATTTACGGTAAAAATTCACCCCTCCACTTT. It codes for CASSIYGKNSPLHF.

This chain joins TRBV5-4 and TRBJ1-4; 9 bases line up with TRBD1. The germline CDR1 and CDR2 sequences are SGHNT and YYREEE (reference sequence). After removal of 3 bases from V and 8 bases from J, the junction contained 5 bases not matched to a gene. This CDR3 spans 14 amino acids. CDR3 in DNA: TGTGCCAGCAGCTCCGGGACAGGGTTAGAAAAACTGTTTTTT. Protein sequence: CASSSGTGLEKLFF.

Written as DNA, the CDR3 is TGTGCCTGGAGTGTTTTCGAAGTTTTGAGCACTGAAGCTTTCTTT. This translates into CAWSVFEVLSTEAFF. This rearrangement joins TRBV30 to TRBJ1-1; unclear D gene. Germline V gene sequence: CDR1 GTSNPN, CDR2 SVGIG (reference sequence). The CDR3 sequence is 15 residues long. The V gene lost 0 bases and the J gene lost 4 bases, with 15 bases spanning the gap.

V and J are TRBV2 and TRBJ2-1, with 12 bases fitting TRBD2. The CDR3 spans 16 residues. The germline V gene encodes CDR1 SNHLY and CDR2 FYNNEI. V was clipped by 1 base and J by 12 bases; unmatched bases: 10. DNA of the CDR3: TGTGCCAGCAGTGAAGGGCTAGCGGGAGGGAAGTCGCGGCAGTTCTTC. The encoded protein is CASSEGLAGGKSRQFF.